Each of the 30 T cell receptor beta chains below was sequenced from the same sample in a study of T cells in Graves' hyperthyroidism and ophthalmopathy (dated by TCRdb to the late 2010s). The method behind the library was multiplex PCR. Instrument on record: Illumina HiSeq 2000. Amplification of TCR beta CDR3 regions was carried out from RNA transcripts. For the first round of RT-PCR on the TCR CDR3, the HTBI primer set was used together with the Qiagen OneStep RT-PCR kit. The raw public data were reprocessed by TCRdb itself: fastp quality trimming at Q25, MiXCR clonotype calling, in-frame beta chains only. Entries that share a CDR3 protein sequence are merged under the most common genes and DNA. The sample records approximately 690,000 distinct CDR3 sequences, roughly 15% of which are singletons. Of the sample, 9.5% to 15% falls within the top ten clones. Specimen: blood. The origin of the receptors is a woman aged 50 to 60 with Graves' ophthalmopathy.

A remark on this clonotype: One junction end does not reproduce the germline sequence, and a read error may be involved. V gene TRBV4-2 combines with J gene TRBJ2-2; 10 nucleotides match TRBD2. Germline values: CDR1 LGHNA, CDR2 YNFKEQ. The CDR3 totals 18 residues. This CDR3 is CTSSQEPSGSQRGGELFF. CDR3 bases: TGTACCAGCAGCCAAGAACCTAGCGGGAGTCAAAGGGGCGGGGAGCTGTTTTTT.

This clonotype was seen many times. The rearrangement joins TRBV7-2 to TRBJ2-7, with 10 positions matching TRBD2. After removal of 4 bases from V and 6 bases from J, the junction contained 3 bases not matched to a gene. Germline V gene sequence: CDR1 SGHTA, CDR2 FQGNSA. This CDR3 spans 13 amino acids. The CDR3 DNA sequence: TGTGCCAGCAGCTCACTAGCGGGAACCGAGCAGTACTTC. As protein: CASSSLAGTEQYF.

This clonotype has a count of ten or more. The gene calls are TRBV28 and TRBJ1-1; TRBD1 matches at 10 bases. With V trimmed by 6 bases and J by 4 bases, 5 bases remained unmatched. Germline loops: CDR1 MDHEN, CDR2 SYDVKM. The CDR3 consists of 14 residues. The CDR3 sequence is CASREGQGITEAFF. CDR3 DNA sequence: TGTGCCAGCAGGGAGGGACAGGGGATCACTGAAGCTTTCTTT. The full variable domain, rest sourced from reference TRBV28 and TRBJ1-1, is DVKVTQSSRYLVKRTGEKVFLECVQDMDHENMFWYRQDPGLGLRLIYFSYDVKMKEKGDIPEGYSVSREKKERFSLILESASTNQTSMYLCASREGQGITEAFFGQGTRLTVV.

The sample holds many counts of this clonotype. This CDR3 reads CASSFDAARDLRHNQPQHF. The CDR3 DNA follows: TGTGCCAGCAGCTTCGACGCCGCCAGGGACCTGCGCCACAATCAGCCCCAGCATTTT. V is TRBV6-2 or TRBV6-3 and J is TRBJ1-5; possibly TRBD1 for D (5 bases). The CDR3 runs to 19 residues. Germline-derived CDR1 and CDR2 are MNHEY and SVGEGT. Between the trimmed V and J ends, which lost 6 bases and 3 bases, there was a span of 27 bases.

The gene calls are TRBV7-8 and TRBJ1-3; no clear D gene. The germline gives CDR1 SGHVS, CDR2 FQNEAQ. The ends were cut back, 0 bases at V and 0 bases at J, with 9 bases in the middle. The CDR3 has 16 amino acids. The CDR3 loop is CASSLALLISGNTIYF. Written as DNA, the CDR3 is TGTGCCAGCAGCTTAGCGCTTTTGATCTCTGGAAACACCATATATTTT.

This clonotype was found many times. J is TRBJ1-1 and V is TRBV28, with D perhaps matching TRBD1 (6 bases). The CDR3 has 14 residues. Germline lookup yields CDR1 MDHEN and CDR2 SYDVKM. V lost 3 bases, J lost 11 bases, and 19 bases lay in between. The CDR3 nucleotides are TGTGCCAGCAGTTTGGAGGGGGGCACCTTGAAGGCTTTCTTT. Its translation is CASSLEGGTLKAFF.

This clonotype has ten or more counts. V usage is TRBV14 and J usage is TRBJ1-1; possible D gene TRBD1, 6 bases. The germline V gene encodes CDR1 SGHDN and CDR2 FVKESK. The CDR3 length is 16 residues. The germline V and J ends were trimmed by 1 base and 0 bases, with 12 bases remaining between them. The CDR3 nucleotides are TGTGCCAGCAGCCAAGTGTCCAGGGGCATGAACACTGAAGCTTTCTTT. Encoded protein: CASSQVSRGMNTEAFF.

The CDR3 DNA reads as TGTGCCAGCAGCTTAACAGCAGATCAGCCCCAGCATTTT. As protein: CASSLTADQPQHF. The chain recombines TRBV7-6 with TRBJ1-5, with D uncertain. Trimming pared 2 bases from V and 5 bases from J, leaving 7 bases between. CDR3 length: 13 residues. CDR1 SGHVS and CDR2 FNYEAQ come from the germline V gene.

The sample holds one count of this clonotype. The CDR3 ends on some other residue instead of the conserved phenylalanine or tryptophan, so this is likely a read error. V gene TRBV5-1 combines with J gene TRBJ2-5; D may be TRBD1 or TRBD2 (5 bases each). CDR3 length equals 15 residues. Germline loops: CDR1 SGHRS, CDR2 YFSETQ. V was cut by 2 bases and J by 3 bases, with 14 bases left in between. CDR3 DNA sequence: TGCGCCAGCAGCTTTTTGGGGACCGGGGAAGAGACCCAGTACTCC. Residues: CASSFLGTGEETQYS.

To note about this clonotype: A much larger clone lies a single base off, so this may be a read error. V gene TRBV24-1 combines with J gene TRBJ2-1, with D possibly TRBD2 on 5 matching bases. Germline CDR1 reads KGHDR; CDR2 reads SFDVKD. The CDR3 is made up of 14 amino acids. This CDR3 is CASSYWTPGGEQFF. Written as DNA, the CDR3 is TGTGCCAGCAGTTATTGGACTCCCGGTGGGGAGCAGTTCTTC.

This clonotype came up a few times. The gene calls are TRBV28 and TRBJ1-6, with TRBD1 matching 9 bases. The CDR3 runs 14 residues. V was clipped by 8 bases and J by 7 bases; unmatched bases: 6. Looked up from germline, CDR1 is MDHEN and CDR2 is SYDVKM. The CDR3 sequence is CASWIGTGNSPLHF. The CDR3 DNA sequence: TGTGCCAGCTGGATCGGGACAGGGAATTCACCCCTCCACTTT.

This clonotype was observed many times. This chain joins TRBV6-1 and TRBJ2-5, with TRBD2 matching over 7 bases. In germline, CDR1 is MNHNS, CDR2 SASEGT. J lost 1 base, V lost 6 bases, and 8 bases had no gene match. This CDR3 contains 15 residues. DNA for the CDR3: TGTGCCAGCAGGTCGAGCGGGGCCGGCCAAGAGACCCAGTACTTC. This encodes CASRSSGAGQETQYF.

V gene TRBV12-3 or TRBV12-4 combines with J gene TRBJ2-2; D perhaps matches TRBD1 (5 bases). With 2 bases removed from V and 6 bases from J, the gap between germline ends came to 10 bases. CDR3 length equals 14 residues. The CDR3: CASSLRGTAGELFF. The CDR3 bases are TGTGCCAGCAGTTTAAGGGGAACCGCCGGGGAGCTGTTTTTT.

The table lists this clonotype with many counts. The V gene is TRBV18, the J gene TRBJ1-1, with D perhaps matching TRBD1 (5 bases). Germline V gene lookup returns CDR1 KGHSH and CDR2 LQKENI. V lost 6 bases to trimming and J lost 7 bases, with 15 bases between them. The CDR3 extends over 13 amino acids. For the CDR3, the DNA is TGTGCCAGCTCCCATGAGGGAGACAGTGAAGCTTTCTTT. Encoded protein: CASSHEGDSEAFF.

The chain employs TRBV5-1 and TRBJ2-7; D might be TRBD1 or TRBD2, each matching 5 bases. The germline V and J ends were trimmed by 2 bases and 7 bases, with 16 bases remaining between them. This CDR3 spans 14 amino acids. Germline-derived CDR1 and CDR2 are SGHRS and YFSETQ. CDR3 loop: CASSFVHGTTEQYF. CDR3 DNA: TGCGCCAGCAGCTTCGTGCACGGGACGACTGAGCAGTACTTC.

This clonotype was recorded a few times. The rearrangement joins TRBV4-3 to TRBJ2-7, with 7 bases identical to TRBD1. Germline trimming cut 4 bases from V and 2 bases from J; bases unmatched to any gene: 8. The CDR3 consists of 15 residues. CDR1 and CDR2 from the germline V gene are LGHNA and YSLEER. The CDR3 DNA is TGCGCCAGCAGCCCGGGGCCGGGACAGACCTACGAGCAGTACTTC. As protein: CASSPGPGQTYEQYF.

The chain links TRBV6-1 to TRBJ2-7; TRBD1 agrees at 7 bases. The CDR3 covers 13 residues. In germline, CDR1 is MNHNS, CDR2 SASEGT. The J segment lost 2 bases and the V segment lost 8 bases, leaving 6 bases of the junction unmatched. CDR3 nucleotides: TGTGCCAGCTGGGACAGTGGGACCTACGAGCAGTACTTC. Its protein is CASWDSGTYEQYF.

The V call is TRBV5-1, the J call TRBJ2-2, with 7 bases matching TRBD2. V lost 0 bases and J lost 4; bases outside the gene matches: 12. The CDR3 has 18 residues. Germline lookup yields CDR1 SGHRS and CDR2 YFSETQ. This CDR3 reads CASSLDGRAFAGTGELFF. The CDR3 DNA sequence: TGCGCCAGCAGCTTGGATGGGAGGGCCTTCGCGGGCACCGGGGAGCTGTTTTTT.

This clonotype has at least ten counts. The chain links TRBV20-1 to TRBJ2-2; D perhaps matches TRBD1 (5 bases). Trimming removed 5 bases from V and 7 bases from J, with 14 bases in between. Germline V CDR1 and CDR2: DFQATT, SNEGSKA (reference sequence). The CDR3 is 13 residues long. The CDR3 DNA reads TGCAGTGCTTTCCAGCAGGGTGGCGGGGAGCTGTTTTTT. Amino acid sequence: CSAFQQGGGELFF.

The V call is TRBV12-5, the J call TRBJ2-1; D unresolved. Germline V gene lookup returns CDR1 LGHNT and CDR2 FRNRAP. This CDR3 spans 15 amino acids. Trimming pared 3 bases from V and 9 bases from J, leaving 18 bases between. In DNA, the CDR3 is TGTGCTAGTGGTTTTAGTACTTCCGGGCTTCGTGAGCAGTTCTTC. Translation gives CASGFSTSGLREQFF.

This clonotype was counted ten times or more. The rearrangement uses TRBV18 and TRBJ2-7, with TRBD1 matching over 8 bases. Germline V gene data show CDR1 as KGHSH and CDR2 as LQKENI. Trimming cost V 2 bases and J 3 bases; bases outside gene matches: 3. CDR3 length: 14 residues. The CDR3 here is CASSPTGTGYEQYF. In nucleotides, the CDR3 is TGTGCCAGCTCACCAACCGGGACAGGCTACGAGCAGTACTTC.

This clonotype has a count of ten or more. The chain carries TRBV18 and TRBJ1-2, with D tentatively TRBD1 (6 bases). This CDR3 spans 13 amino acids. V lost 1 base, J lost 5 bases, and 8 bases lay in between. Germline V gene lookup returns CDR1 KGHSH and CDR2 LQKENI. The CDR3 reads CASSPRGAYGYTF. CDR3 nucleotide sequence: TGTGCCAGCTCACCACGGGGGGCATATGGCTACACCTTC.

A few counts support this clonotype. The chain links TRBV6-2 or TRBV6-3 to TRBJ2-3, with D perhaps TRBD1 (5 bases). The V gene's germline CDR1 is MNHEY and CDR2 SVGEGT. Trimming cost V 8 bases and J 5 bases, with 14 bases left between them. The CDR3 sequence is 13 residues long. The chain's CDR3 is CASGRVDRDTQYF. The CDR3 DNA follows: TGTGCCAGCGGACGAGTCGACAGAGATACGCAGTATTTT.

This clonotype was observed a handful of times. A read error may be the cause here, since a much bigger clone is one base away. J is TRBJ1-2 and V is TRBV12-3 or TRBV12-4; unclear D gene. The germline V and J ends were trimmed by 4 bases and 3 bases, with 12 bases remaining between them. The CDR3 extends over 14 amino acids. The CDR3 sequence is CASSSRRLHYGYTF. For the CDR3, the DNA is TGTGCCAGCAGTTCTCGACGGCTCCACTATGGCTACACCTTC.

This clonotype was found many times. The chain has TRBV20-1 and TRBJ2-7, with D tentatively TRBD2 (5 bases). CDR1 and CDR2 from the germline V gene are DFQATT and SNEGSKA (reference sequence). The V end was cut by 1 base, the J end by 2 bases, with 9 bases between. The CDR3 covers 13 residues. The CDR3 DNA follows: TGCAGTGCTAGAGGACTAAAAACCTACGAGCAGTACTTC. Translating gives CSARGLKTYEQYF.

This clonotype occurred a few times. The rearrangement uses TRBV4-1 and TRBJ2-7; TRBD2 matches 8 bases. CDR3 length: 14 amino acids. The V segment lost 4 bases and the J segment 6 bases; nucleotides outside the gene matches: 8. The germline gives CDR1 MGHRA, CDR2 YSYEKL. The CDR3, as DNA: TGCGCCAGCAGCCTCGGGGGACTAGGTTCCGAGCAGTACTTC. Translation gives CASSLGGLGSEQYF.

This clonotype has at least ten counts. The V gene is TRBV12-3 or TRBV12-4, the J gene TRBJ1-1; D not certain. Deletions cut 2 bases from V and 8 bases from J, with 6 bases between. This CDR3 is 11 amino acids long. Here the CDR3 DNA reads TGTGCCAGCAGTTTATTTGCGGAAGCTTTCTTT. Residues: CASSLFAEAFF.

In the case of this clonotype: This sequence may be a read error, since a much larger clone differs from it by one base. This CDR3 reads CASSYKPGQGIQNTKAFF. The CDR3 nucleotides are TGTGCCAGCAGTTACAAGCCGGGACAGGGGATTCAGAACACTAAAGCTTTCTTT. The chain recombines TRBV12-3 or TRBV12-4 with TRBJ1-1; 10 nucleotides agree with TRBD1. There are 18 residues in the CDR3.

This chain links TRBV28 with TRBJ2-2; TRBD2 matches at 8 bases. The CDR3 length is 16 residues. Trimming cost V 8 bases and J 3 bases; bases outside gene matches: 11. Germline V CDR1 and CDR2: MDHEN, SYDVKM. The CDR3 here is CASEGSGSGYTGELFF. The CDR3 DNA is TGTGCCAGCGAAGGGAGCGGGAGTGGGTACACCGGGGAGCTGTTTTTT.

Ten or more counts support this clonotype. J is TRBJ2-7 and V is TRBV20-1; 8 bases are shared with TRBD2. Per germline, CDR1 DFQATT and CDR2 SNEGSKA (reference sequence). The CDR3 is made up of 15 amino acids. The V segment lost 0 bases and the J segment 4 bases; nucleotides outside the gene matches: 8. CDR3 protein: CSARDRAGALYEQYF. CDR3 bases: TGCAGTGCTAGAGATCGAGCGGGAGCCTTATACGAGCAGTACTTC.